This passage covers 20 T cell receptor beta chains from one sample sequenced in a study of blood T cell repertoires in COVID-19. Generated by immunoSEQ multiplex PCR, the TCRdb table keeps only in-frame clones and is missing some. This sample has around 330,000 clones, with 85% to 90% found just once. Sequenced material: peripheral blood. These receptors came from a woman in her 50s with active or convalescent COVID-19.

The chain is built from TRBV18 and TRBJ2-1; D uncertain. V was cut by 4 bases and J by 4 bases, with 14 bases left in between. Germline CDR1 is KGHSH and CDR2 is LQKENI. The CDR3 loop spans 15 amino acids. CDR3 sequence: CASSRSNGFYNEQFF. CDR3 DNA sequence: TGTGCCAGCTCACGGAGTAATGGGTTTTACAATGAGCAGTTCTTC.

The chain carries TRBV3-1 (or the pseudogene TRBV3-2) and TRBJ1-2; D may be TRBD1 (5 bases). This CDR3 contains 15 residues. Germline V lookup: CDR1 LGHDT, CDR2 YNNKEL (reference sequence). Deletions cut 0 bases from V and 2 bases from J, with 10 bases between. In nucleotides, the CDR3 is TGTGCCAGCAGCCAAGATGTCGCAGGGAACTATGGCTACACCTTC. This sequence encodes CASSQDVAGNYGYTF.

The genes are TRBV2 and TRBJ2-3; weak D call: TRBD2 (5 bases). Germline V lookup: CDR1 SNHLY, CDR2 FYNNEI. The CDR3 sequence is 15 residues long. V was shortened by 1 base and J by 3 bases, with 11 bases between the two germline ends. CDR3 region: CASSEDGGGTDTQYF. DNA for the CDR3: TGTGCCAGCAGTGAAGATGGAGGAGGAACAGATACGCAGTATTTT.

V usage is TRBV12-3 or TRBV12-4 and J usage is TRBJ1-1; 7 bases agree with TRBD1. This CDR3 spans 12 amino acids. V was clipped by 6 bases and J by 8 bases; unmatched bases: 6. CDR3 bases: TGTGCCAGCAGATCTGGGACAGCAGAAGCTTTCTTT. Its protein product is CASRSGTAEAFF.

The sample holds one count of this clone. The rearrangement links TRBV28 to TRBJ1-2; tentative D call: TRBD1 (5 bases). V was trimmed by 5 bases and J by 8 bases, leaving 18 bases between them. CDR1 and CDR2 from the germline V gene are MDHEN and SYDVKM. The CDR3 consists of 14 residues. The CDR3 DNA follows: TGTGCCAGCAGTAAGGCAGGTTGGGGGGTAGGCTACACCTTC. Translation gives CASSKAGWGVGYTF.

As DNA, the CDR3 is TGTGCCAGCAGCCCAGGGGAGAACTATGGCTACACCTTC. It is translated as CASSPGENYGYTF. The chain combines TRBV9 with TRBJ1-2, with D perhaps matching TRBD1 (6 bases). This CDR3 region has 13 residues. V lost 4 bases and J 2 bases, leaving 9 bases between the germline ends. CDR1 and CDR2 (germline): SGDLS, YYNGEE.

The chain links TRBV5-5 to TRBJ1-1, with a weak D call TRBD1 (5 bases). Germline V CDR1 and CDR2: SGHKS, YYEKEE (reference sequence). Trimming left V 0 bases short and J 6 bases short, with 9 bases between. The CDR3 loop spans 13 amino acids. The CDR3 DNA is TGTGCCAGCAGCTTGGCAGGGATCGCTGAAGCTTTCTTT. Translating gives CASSLAGIAEAFF.

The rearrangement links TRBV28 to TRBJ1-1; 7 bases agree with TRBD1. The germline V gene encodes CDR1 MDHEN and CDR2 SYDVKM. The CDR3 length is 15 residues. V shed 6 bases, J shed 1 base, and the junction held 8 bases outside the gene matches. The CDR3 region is CASRAGGGENTEAFF. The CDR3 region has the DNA TGTGCCAGCAGGGCTGGAGGGGGCGAGAACACTGAAGCTTTCTTT.

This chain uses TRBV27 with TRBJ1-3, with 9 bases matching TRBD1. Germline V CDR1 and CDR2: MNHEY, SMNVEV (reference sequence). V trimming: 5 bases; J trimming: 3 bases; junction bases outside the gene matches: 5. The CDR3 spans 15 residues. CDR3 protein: CASSLQGAGGNTIYF. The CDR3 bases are TGTGCCAGCAGTCTACAGGGGGCGGGTGGAAACACCATATATTTT.

CDR3 residues: CASSQETASEQYF. The CDR3 coding sequence is TGTGCCAGCAGCCAAGAGACAGCCAGCGAGCAGTACTTC. V usage is TRBV4-2 and J usage is TRBJ2-7; D may be TRBD1 (5 bases). V lost 0 bases to trimming and J lost 6 bases, with 9 bases between them. Germline V gene data show CDR1 as LGHNA and CDR2 as YNFKEQ. The CDR3 is 13 residues long.

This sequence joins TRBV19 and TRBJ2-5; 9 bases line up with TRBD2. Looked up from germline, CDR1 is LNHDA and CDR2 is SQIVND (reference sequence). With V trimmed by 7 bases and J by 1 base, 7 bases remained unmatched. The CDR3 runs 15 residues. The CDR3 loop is CASTASSGIQETQYF. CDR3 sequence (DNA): TGTGCCAGTACTGCTTCTAGCGGGATCCAAGAGACCCAGTACTTC. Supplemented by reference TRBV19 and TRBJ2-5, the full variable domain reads DGGITQSPKYLFRKEGQNVTLSCEQNLNHDAMYWYRQDPGQGLRLIYYSQIVNDFQKGDIAEGYSVSREKKESFPLTVTSAQKNPTAFYLCASTASSGIQETQYFGPGTRLLVL.

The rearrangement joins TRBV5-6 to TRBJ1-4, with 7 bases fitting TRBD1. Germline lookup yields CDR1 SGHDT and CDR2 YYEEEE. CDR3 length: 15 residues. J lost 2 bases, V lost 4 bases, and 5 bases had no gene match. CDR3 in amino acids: CASSSTGATNEKLFF. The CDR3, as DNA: TGTGCCAGCAGCAGCACAGGGGCCACTAATGAAAAACTGTTTTTT.

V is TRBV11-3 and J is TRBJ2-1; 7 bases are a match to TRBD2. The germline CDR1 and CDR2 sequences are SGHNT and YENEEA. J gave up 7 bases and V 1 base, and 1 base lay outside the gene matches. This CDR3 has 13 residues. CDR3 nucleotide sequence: TGTGCCAGCAGCTTAGGAGCGGGGAATGAGCAGTTCTTC. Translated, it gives CASSLGAGNEQFF.

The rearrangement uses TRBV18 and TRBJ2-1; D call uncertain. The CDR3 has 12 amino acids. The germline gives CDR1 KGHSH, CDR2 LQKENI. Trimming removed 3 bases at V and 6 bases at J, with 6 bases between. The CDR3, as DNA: TGTGCCAGCTCACCCACTTCCAATGAGCAGTTCTTC. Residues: CASSPTSNEQFF.

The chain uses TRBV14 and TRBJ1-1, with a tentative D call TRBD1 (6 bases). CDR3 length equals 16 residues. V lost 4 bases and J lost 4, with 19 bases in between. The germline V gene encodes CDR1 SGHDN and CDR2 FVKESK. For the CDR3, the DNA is TGTGCCAGCAGCCGGGTGGGGGCCTCCTGGGGCACTGAAGCTTTCTTT. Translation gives CASSRVGASWGTEAFF.

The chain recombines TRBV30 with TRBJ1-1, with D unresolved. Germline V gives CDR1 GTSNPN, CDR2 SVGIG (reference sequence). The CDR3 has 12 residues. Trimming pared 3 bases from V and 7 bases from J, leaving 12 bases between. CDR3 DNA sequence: TGTGCCTGGAGGGCAAAGGGAGTTGAAGCTTTCTTT. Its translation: CAWRAKGVEAFF. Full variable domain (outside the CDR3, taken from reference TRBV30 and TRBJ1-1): SQTIHQWPATLVQPVGSPLSLECTVEGTSNPNLYWYRQAAGRGLQLLFYSVGIGQISSEVPQNLSASRPQDRQFILSSKKLLLSDSGFYLCAWRAKGVEAFFGQGTRLTVV.

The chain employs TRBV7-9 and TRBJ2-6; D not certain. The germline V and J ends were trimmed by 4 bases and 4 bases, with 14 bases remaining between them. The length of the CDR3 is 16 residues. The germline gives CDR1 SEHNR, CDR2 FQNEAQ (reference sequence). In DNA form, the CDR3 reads TGTGCCAGCAGCTCCACAGTCAGGTCCGGGGCCAACGTCCTGACTTTC. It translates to CASSSTVRSGANVLTF.

The CDR3 DNA reads as TGTGCCATCAGTGGGACAGGGGGTCATGAAAAACTGTTTTTT. Amino acid sequence: CAISGTGGHEKLFF. This sequence joins TRBV10-3 and TRBJ1-4; 10 bases line up with TRBD1. Germline V gives CDR1 ENHRY, CDR2 SYGVKD. V lost 4 bases and J lost 6; bases outside the gene matches: 2. The CDR3 extends over 14 amino acids.

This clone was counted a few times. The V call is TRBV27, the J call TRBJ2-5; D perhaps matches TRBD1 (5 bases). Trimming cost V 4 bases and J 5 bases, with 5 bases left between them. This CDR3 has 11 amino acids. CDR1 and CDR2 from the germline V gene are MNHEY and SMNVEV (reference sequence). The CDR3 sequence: CASSYRETQYF. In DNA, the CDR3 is TGTGCCAGCAGTTACAGGGAGACCCAGTACTTC.

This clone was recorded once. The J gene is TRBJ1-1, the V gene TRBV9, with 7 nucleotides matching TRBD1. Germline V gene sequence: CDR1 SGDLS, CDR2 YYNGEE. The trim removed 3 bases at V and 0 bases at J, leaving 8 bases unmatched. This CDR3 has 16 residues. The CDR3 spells CASSATSGQLNTEAFF. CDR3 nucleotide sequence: TGTGCCAGCAGCGCGACCTCGGGACAGCTGAACACTGAAGCTTTCTTT.